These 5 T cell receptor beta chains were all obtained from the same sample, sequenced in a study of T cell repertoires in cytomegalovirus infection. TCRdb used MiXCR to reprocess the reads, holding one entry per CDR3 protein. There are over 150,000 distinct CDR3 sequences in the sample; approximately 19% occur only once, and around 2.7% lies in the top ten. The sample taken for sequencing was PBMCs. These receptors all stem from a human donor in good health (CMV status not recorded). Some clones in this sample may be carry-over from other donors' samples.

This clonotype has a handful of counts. The DNA for the CDR3 is TGTGCCTGGAGGACAGGACTAAACATTCAGTACTTC. Its translation: CAWRTGLNIQYF. The chain carries TRBV30 and TRBJ2-4; TRBD1 might be the D (6 bases). Trimming removed 3 bases at V and 6 bases at J, with 9 bases between. The CDR3 is 12 residues long. Germline loops: CDR1 GTSNPN, CDR2 SVGIG (reference sequence).

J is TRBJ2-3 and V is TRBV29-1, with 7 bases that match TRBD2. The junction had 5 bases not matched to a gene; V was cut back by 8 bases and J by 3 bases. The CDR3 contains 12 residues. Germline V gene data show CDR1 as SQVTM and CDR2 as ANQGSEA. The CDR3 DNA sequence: TGCAGCAGCTGGGGGGGTACAGATACGCAGTATTTT. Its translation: CSSWGGTDTQYF.

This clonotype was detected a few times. The CDR3 coding sequence is TGTGCCAGCAGCTTAGGGGACAGGGGAAACACCGGGGAGCTGTTTTTT. This gives the protein CASSLGDRGNTGELFF. The rearrangement joins TRBV11-2 to TRBJ2-2; 10 positions agree with TRBD1. The CDR3 spans 16 residues. CDR1 and CDR2 (germline): SGHAT, FQNNGV. V dropped 1 base and J dropped 2; count of bases not matched to a gene: 1.

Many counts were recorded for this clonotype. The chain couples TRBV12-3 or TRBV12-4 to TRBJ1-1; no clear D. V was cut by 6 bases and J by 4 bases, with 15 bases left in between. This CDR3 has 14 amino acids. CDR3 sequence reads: CASRADPSTTEAFF. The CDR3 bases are TGTGCCAGCAGGGCCGATCCCTCGACCACTGAAGCTTTCTTT.

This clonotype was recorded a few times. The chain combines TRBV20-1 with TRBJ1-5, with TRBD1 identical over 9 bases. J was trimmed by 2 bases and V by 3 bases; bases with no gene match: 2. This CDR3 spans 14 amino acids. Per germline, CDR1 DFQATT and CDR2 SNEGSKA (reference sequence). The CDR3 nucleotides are TGCAGTGCTAGTCGGACAGGGGGCAATCAGCCCCAGCATTTT. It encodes CSASRTGGNQPQHF.